Below, 6 T cell receptor beta chains from the same sample are listed, as sequenced in a study of identical twins. Each CDR3 protein is one row after TCRdb ran MiXCR on the 5' RACE reads. Here the sample spans 350,000 to 450,000 distinct CDR3 sequences, about 18% being singletons. The sequenced sample was naive T cells sorted from blood. Source of these receptors: a middle-aged man in good health.

About this clonotype itself: Just one base apart from a much larger clone, this may be a read error. The chain is built from TRBV10-3 and TRBJ2-1, with 9 positions matching TRBD2. J gave up 4 bases and V 11 bases, and 9 bases lay outside the gene matches. The germline gives CDR1 ENHRY, CDR2 SYGVKD. CDR3 size: 14 residues. Written as DNA, the CDR3 is TGTGCCCCTTCATTTGCGGGGGGGTACAATGAGCAGTTCTTC. This codes for CAPSFAGGYNEQFF.

The chain recombines TRBV13 with TRBJ2-3; TRBD2 aligns across 8 bases. V gave up 5 bases and J gave up 2 bases; unmatched junction bases: 12. CDR3 length equals 17 residues. CDR1 and CDR2 (germline): PRHDT, FYEKMQ (reference sequence). CDR3 sequence: CASSPGLWREDTDTQYF. The CDR3 nucleotides read TGTGCCAGCAGCCCGGGGTTATGGCGGGAGGACACAGATACGCAGTATTTT.

In its sample, this clonotype was seen many times. This chain links TRBV3-1 with TRBJ1-5; D call uncertain. V lost 0 bases to trimming and J lost 3 bases, with 6 bases between them. The CDR3 is 14 amino acids. Germline values: CDR1 LGHDT, CDR2 YNNKEL (reference sequence). In DNA form, the CDR3 reads TGTGCCAGCAGCCAAGATCTGTTCAATCAGCCCCAGCATTTT. This translates into CASSQDLFNQPQHF.

This clonotype was seen a single time. V is TRBV28 and J is TRBJ2-7; TRBD2 matches 7 bases. V trimming: 6 bases; J trimming: 2 bases; junction bases outside the gene matches: 10. The germline V gene has CDR1 MDHEN and CDR2 SYDVKM. CDR3 length: 15 amino acids. CDR3 nucleotides: TGTGCCAGCAGGAAACCGGGAGGTAACACCTACGAGCAGTACTTC. Protein product: CASRKPGGNTYEQYF.

This clonotype was detected many times. V is TRBV27 and J is TRBJ2-1; 7 bases line up with TRBD1. The germline CDR1 and CDR2 sequences are MNHEY and SMNVEV (reference sequence). The V and J ends lost 5 bases and 4 bases, in that order; junction bases with no gene match: 20. The CDR3 has 19 amino acids. The CDR3 region has the DNA TGTGCCAGCAGTCCCCACTCAGGTTCGTACGGGACAGAGTACAATGAGCAGTTCTTC. As protein: CASSPHSGSYGTEYNEQFF.

The sample holds one count of this clonotype. The V gene is TRBV18, the J gene TRBJ2-4; no clear D gene. Germline-derived CDR1 and CDR2 are KGHSH and LQKENI. This CDR3 spans 14 amino acids. The ends were cut back, 3 bases at V and 5 bases at J, with 11 bases in the middle. The CDR3 DNA reads as TGTGCCAGCTCACCGACCGGACGGGAAAACATTCAGTACTTC. Translating it yields CASSPTGRENIQYF.